The sequence of this T cell receptor beta chain was determined in a study of Ad26.COV2.S vaccination and SARS-CoV-2 variants. Study-wide background: COV1001, an Ad26.COV2.S trial, supplied this vaccine-arm donor.

The repertoire was sequenced with immunoSEQ multiplex PCR; TCRdb's copy has only in-frame clones and lacks some. The sample comprises roughly 350,000 clones, about 86% of which are singletons, and around 10% rests with the top ten. Germline CDR1 and CDR2: KGHSH and LQKENI. With 8 bases removed from V and 4 bases from J, the gap between germline ends came to 18 bases. The CDR3 has 15 residues. Treatment reported: roughly 19 received Ad26.COV2.S at low or high dose, single or two shots; roughly five received placebo; per-sample allocation not given. Samples came from day 63 after the first vaccine or placebo injection.

The chain couples TRBV18 to TRBJ1-5; perhaps TRBD1 as D (6 bases). Sample: peripheral blood, taken in a trial of Ad26.COV2.S vaccine versus placebo. This sequence was found in a person between 18 and 59 years old who received the Ad26.COV2.S COVID-19 vaccine or a placebo. This CDR3 is CASRSAGQGNQPQHF. The CDR3 coding sequence is TGTGCCAGCCGCTCGGCCGGGCAGGGGAATCAGCCCCAGCATTTT.